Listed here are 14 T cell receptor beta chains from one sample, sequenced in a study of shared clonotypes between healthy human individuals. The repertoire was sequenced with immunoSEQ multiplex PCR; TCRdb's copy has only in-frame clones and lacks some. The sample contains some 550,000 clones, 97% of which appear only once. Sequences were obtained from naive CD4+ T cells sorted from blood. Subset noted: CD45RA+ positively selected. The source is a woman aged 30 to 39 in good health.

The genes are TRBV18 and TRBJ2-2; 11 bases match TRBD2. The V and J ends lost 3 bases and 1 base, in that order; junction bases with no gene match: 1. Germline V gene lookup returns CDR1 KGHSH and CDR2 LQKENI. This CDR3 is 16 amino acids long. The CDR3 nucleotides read TGTGCCAGCTCACCGCTAGCGGGAGGGAACACCGGGGAGCTGTTTTTT. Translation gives CASSPLAGGNTGELFF.

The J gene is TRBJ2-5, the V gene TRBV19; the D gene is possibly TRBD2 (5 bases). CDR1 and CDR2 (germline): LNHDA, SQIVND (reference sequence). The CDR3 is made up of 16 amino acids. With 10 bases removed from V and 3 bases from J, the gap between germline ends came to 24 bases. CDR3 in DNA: TGTGCCACTTCTGGTTGGGCGGGCCTCGGGGAAGAGACCCAGTACTTC. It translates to CATSGWAGLGEETQYF.

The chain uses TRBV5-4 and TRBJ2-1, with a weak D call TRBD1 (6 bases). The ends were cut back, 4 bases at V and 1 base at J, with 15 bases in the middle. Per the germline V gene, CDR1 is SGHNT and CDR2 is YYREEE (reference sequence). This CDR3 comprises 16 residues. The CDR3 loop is CASSLDLTGSYNEQFF. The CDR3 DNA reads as TGTGCCAGCAGCCTCGATCTGACAGGTTCCTACAATGAGCAGTTCTTC.

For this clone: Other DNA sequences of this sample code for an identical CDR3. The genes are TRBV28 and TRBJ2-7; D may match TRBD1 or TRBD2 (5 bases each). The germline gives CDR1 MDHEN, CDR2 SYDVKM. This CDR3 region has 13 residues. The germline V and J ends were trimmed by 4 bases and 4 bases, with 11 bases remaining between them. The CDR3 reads CASSSGAGYEQYF. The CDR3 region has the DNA TGTGCCAGCAGTTCCGGGGCCGGGTACGAGCAGTACTTC.

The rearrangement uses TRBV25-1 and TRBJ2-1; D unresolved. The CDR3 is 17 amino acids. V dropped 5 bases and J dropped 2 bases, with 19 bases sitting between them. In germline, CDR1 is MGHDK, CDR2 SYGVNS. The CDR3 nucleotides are TGTGCCAGCAGTAAGGCCTTGGGTGCGGCGGCCTACAATGAGCAGTTCTTC. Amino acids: CASSKALGAAAYNEQFF. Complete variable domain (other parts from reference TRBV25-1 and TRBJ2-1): EADIYQTPRYLVIGTGKKITLECSQTMGHDKMYWYQQDPGMELHLIHYSYGVNSTEKGDLSSESTVSRIRTEHFPLTLESARPSHTSQYLCASSKALGAAAYNEQFFGPGTRLTVL.

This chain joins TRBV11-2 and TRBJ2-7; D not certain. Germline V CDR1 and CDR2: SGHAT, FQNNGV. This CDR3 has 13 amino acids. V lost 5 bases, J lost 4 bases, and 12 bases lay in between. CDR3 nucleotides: TGTGCCAGCAGCCTCGCGAACAGATACGAGCAGTACTTC. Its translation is CASSLANRYEQYF.

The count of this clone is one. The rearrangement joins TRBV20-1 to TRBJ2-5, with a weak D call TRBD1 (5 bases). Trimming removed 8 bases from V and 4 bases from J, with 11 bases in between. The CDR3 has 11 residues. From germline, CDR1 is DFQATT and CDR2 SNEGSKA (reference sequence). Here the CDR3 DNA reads TGCAGTATTACAGGCTTAGAGACCCAGTACTTC. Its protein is CSITGLETQYF.

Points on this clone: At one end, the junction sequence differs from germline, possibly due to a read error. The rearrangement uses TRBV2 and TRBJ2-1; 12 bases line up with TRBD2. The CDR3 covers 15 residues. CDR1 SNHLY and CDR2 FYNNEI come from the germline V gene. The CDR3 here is CASREGLAGLDEQFF. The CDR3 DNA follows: TGTGCCAGCAGGGAAGGACTAGCGGGATTGGATGAGCAGTTCTTC.

The CDR3 DNA reads TGTGCCAGCAGTGTGCAGGGTCCGGATGGCTACACCTTC. As protein: CASSVQGPDGYTF. This chain connects TRBV6-1 to TRBJ1-2, with D maybe TRBD1 (5 bases). Between the trimmed V and J ends, which lost 4 bases and 6 bases, there was a span of 12 bases. The CDR3 runs to 13 residues. Germline V lookup: CDR1 MNHNS, CDR2 SASEGT.

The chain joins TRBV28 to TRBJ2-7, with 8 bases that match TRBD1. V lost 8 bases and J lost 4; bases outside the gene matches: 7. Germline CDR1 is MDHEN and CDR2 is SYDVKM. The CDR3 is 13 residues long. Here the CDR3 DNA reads TGTGCCAGCGGACAGGGTCCCCTTTACGAGCAGTACTTC. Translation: CASGQGPLYEQYF.

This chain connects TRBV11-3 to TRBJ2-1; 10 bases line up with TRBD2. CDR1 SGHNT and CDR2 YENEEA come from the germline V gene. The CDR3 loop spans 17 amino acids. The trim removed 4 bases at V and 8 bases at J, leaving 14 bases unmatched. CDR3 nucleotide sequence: TGTGCCAGCAGCTCGCGGACCGGGACTAGCGTTATCCATGAGCAGTTCTTC. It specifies CASSSRTGTSVIHEQFF.

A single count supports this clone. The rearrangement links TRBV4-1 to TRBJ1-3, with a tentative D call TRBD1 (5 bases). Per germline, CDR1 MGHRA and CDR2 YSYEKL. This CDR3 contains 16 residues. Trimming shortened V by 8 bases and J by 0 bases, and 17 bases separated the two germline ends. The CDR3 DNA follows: TGCGCCAGCGGTCGGGGGGTCCTAAGCTCTGGAAACACCATATATTTT. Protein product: CASGRGVLSSGNTIYF.

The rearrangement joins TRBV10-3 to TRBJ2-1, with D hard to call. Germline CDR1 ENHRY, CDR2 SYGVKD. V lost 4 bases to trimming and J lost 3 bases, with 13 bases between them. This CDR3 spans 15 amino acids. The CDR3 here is CAISVLAGDYNEQFF. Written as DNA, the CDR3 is TGTGCCATCAGTGTCTTGGCAGGTGACTACAATGAGCAGTTCTTC.

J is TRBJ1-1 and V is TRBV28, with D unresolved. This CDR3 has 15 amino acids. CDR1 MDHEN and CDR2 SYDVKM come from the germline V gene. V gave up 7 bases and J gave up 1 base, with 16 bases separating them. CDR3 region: CASTSGDYRNTEAFF. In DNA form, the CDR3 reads TGTGCCAGCACATCAGGAGACTACAGGAACACTGAAGCTTTCTTT.